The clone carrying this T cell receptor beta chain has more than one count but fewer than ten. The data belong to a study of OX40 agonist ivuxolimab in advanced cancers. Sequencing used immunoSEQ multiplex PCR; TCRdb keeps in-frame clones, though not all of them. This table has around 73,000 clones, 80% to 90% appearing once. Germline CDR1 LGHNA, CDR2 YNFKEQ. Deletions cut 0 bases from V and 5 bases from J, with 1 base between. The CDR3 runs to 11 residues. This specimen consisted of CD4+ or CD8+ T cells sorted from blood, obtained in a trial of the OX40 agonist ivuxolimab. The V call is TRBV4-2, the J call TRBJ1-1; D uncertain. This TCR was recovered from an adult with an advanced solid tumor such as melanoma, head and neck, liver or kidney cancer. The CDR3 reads CASSQETEAFF. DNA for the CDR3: TGTGCCAGCAGCCAAGAAACTGAAGCTTTCTTT.